Listed here are 29 T cell receptor beta chains from one sample, sequenced in a study of early T cells in non-severe SARS-CoV-2 infection. TCRdb redid the calling of the 5' RACE reads with MiXCR, one entry per CDR3 protein. The sample includes more than 75,000 distinct CDR3 sequences, 13% of them seen just once. The source material was whole blood. Receptors were obtained from an adult who was a healthcare worker with PCR-confirmed SARS-CoV-2 infection or an uninfected control (not recorded which).

This clonotype was detected many times. The CDR3 DNA reads TGTGCCAGCAGCCAATCTTGGGGAAACACCATATATTTT. Translated: CASSQSWGNTIYF. The chain combines TRBV3-1 with TRBJ1-3, with D uncertain. Trimming stripped 2 bases from V and 4 bases from J, with 6 bases between. The V gene's germline CDR1 is LGHDT and CDR2 YNNKEL (reference sequence). The CDR3 length is 13 residues. The full variable domain, in which reference TRBV3-1 and TRBJ1-3 provide the parts outside the CDR3, is DTAVSQTPKYLVTQMGNDKSIKCEQNLGHDTMYWYKQDSKKFLKIMFSYNNKELIINETVPNRFSPKSPDKAHLNLHINSLELGDSAVYFCASSQSWGNTIYFGEGSWLTVV.

This chain uses TRBV5-1 with TRBJ2-7, with 11 bases aligning to TRBD2. CDR1 and CDR2 from the germline V gene are SGHRS and YFSETQ. The CDR3 is 17 residues long. V dropped 1 base and J dropped 0; count of bases not matched to a gene: 6. CDR3 in amino acids: CASSLLAGGLSSYEQYF. The CDR3 DNA follows: TGCGCCAGCAGCTTGCTAGCGGGGGGCTTAAGCTCCTACGAGCAGTACTTC.

This chain links TRBV30 with TRBJ1-3, with a possible D match to TRBD1 (5 bases). The CDR3 consists of 12 residues. Germline V gene data show CDR1 as GTSNPN and CDR2 as SVGIG (reference sequence). V lost 4 bases and J 15 bases, leaving 19 bases between the germline ends. The CDR3 DNA is TGTGCCTGGAAGGGGCGGAAGAGGTTCCCATATTTT. This codes for CAWKGRKRFPYF.

V gene TRBV7-9 combines with J gene TRBJ2-3; 10 bases map to TRBD2. The CDR3 has 14 residues. Germline V gives CDR1 SEHNR, CDR2 FQNEAQ (reference sequence). J lost 3 bases, V lost 6 bases, and 3 bases had no gene match. In DNA, the CDR3 is TGTGCCAGCAGTACAGCGGGGGGGACAGATACGCAGTATTTT. Encoded protein: CASSTAGGTDTQYF.

This clonotype was detected a few times. The chain carries TRBV5-8 and TRBJ1-5; D uncertain. The CDR3 extends over 17 amino acids. The germline V gene encodes CDR1 SGHTS and CDR2 YDEGEE. Between the trimmed V and J ends, which lost 2 bases and 1 base, there was a span of 16 bases. CDR3 DNA sequence: TGTGCCAGCAGCTTCCGGGCCGGGGAGTGGAGCAATCAGCCCCAGCATTTT. It codes for CASSFRAGEWSNQPQHF.

This clonotype was counted at least ten times. The chain recombines TRBV20-1 with TRBJ2-1; 7 bases are a match to TRBD2. Germline values: CDR1 DFQATT, CDR2 SNEGSKA (reference sequence). CDR3 length: 15 amino acids. The J segment lost 0 bases and the V segment lost 6 bases, leaving 8 bases of the junction unmatched. CDR3 sequence: CSAPKRGSSYNEQFF. In DNA, the CDR3 is TGCAGTGCACCGAAACGCGGGAGCTCCTACAATGAGCAGTTCTTC.

This chain connects TRBV5-1 to TRBJ1-1, with 7 bases aligning to TRBD1. V shed 2 bases, J shed 3 bases, and the junction held 7 bases outside the gene matches. There are 15 residues in the CDR3. Germline V gene data show CDR1 as SGHRS and CDR2 as YFSETQ. CDR3 coding DNA: TGCGCCAGCAGCTTCGTAGGGGGCCGGGACACTGAAGCTTTCTTT. Translation: CASSFVGGRDTEAFF.

This clonotype has ten or more counts. This rearrangement joins TRBV6-2 or TRBV6-3 to TRBJ2-1; no definite D call. This CDR3 spans 13 amino acids. Germline V gives CDR1 MNHEY, CDR2 SVGEGT. V was clipped by 7 bases and J by 4 bases, with 11 bases between them. CDR3 in amino acids: CASIGRMYNEQFF. The CDR3 region has the DNA TGTGCCAGCATCGGCCGGATGTACAATGAGCAGTTCTTC.

This clonotype was recorded a few times. This chain joins TRBV20-1 and TRBJ1-5; possibly TRBD1 for D (6 bases). Germline V lookup: CDR1 DFQATT, CDR2 SNEGSKA (reference sequence). Between the trimmed V and J ends, which lost 6 bases and 4 bases, there was a span of 13 bases. The CDR3 has 13 amino acids. CDR3 bases: TGCAGTGCGCCGACAGGCCCTAATCAGCCCCAGCATTTT. It is translated as CSAPTGPNQPQHF.

The rearrangement links TRBV30 to TRBJ2-5, with D uncertain. From germline, CDR1 is GTSNPN and CDR2 SVGIG (reference sequence). There are 11 residues in the CDR3. The ends were cut back, 8 bases at V and 5 bases at J, with 12 bases in the middle. The CDR3 is CAGSMGETQYF. CDR3 DNA sequence: TGTGCCGGCTCTATGGGGGAGACCCAGTACTTC.

This clonotype was seen repeatedly, ten times or more. V is TRBV9 and J is TRBJ2-3, with D hard to call. Germline V gene lookup returns CDR1 SGDLS and CDR2 YYNGEE. The V end lost 1 base, the J end lost 4 bases, and 7 bases lay between the germline ends. This CDR3 region has 13 residues. The CDR3 loop reads CASSVLPADTQYF. The CDR3 DNA sequence: TGTGCCAGCAGCGTACTCCCAGCAGATACGCAGTATTTT.

This clonotype was observed a handful of times. The rearrangement joins TRBV20-1 to TRBJ1-4; TRBD1 is a possible D gene (6 bases). The ends were cut back, 3 bases at V and 8 bases at J, with 16 bases in the middle. This CDR3 has 14 amino acids. CDR1 and CDR2 (germline): DFQATT, SNEGSKA (reference sequence). The CDR3 region is CSARSAGADEKLFF. The CDR3 DNA sequence: TGCAGTGCTAGGTCTGCGGGGGCGGACGAAAAACTGTTTTTT.

This clonotype was seen ten or more times. V usage is TRBV13 and J usage is TRBJ2-7, with D uncertain. Trimming left V 3 bases short and J 3 bases short, with 12 bases between. The CDR3 has 14 residues. Germline V gene lookup returns CDR1 PRHDT and CDR2 FYEKMQ (reference sequence). CDR3 nucleotides: TGTGCCAGCAGCTTCCCACCGCCCCTCTACGAGCAGTACTTC. Its protein is CASSFPPPLYEQYF.

The chain has TRBV28 and TRBJ2-5; a possible D gene is TRBD1 (6 bases). This CDR3 is 12 amino acids long. Trimming left V 8 bases short and J 5 bases short, with 12 bases between. Germline lookup yields CDR1 MDHEN and CDR2 SYDVKM. The CDR3 coding sequence is TGTGCCAGCCGCCGGGACATCGAGACCCAGTACTTC. Translated: CASRRDIETQYF.

This clonotype showed up many times. The V call is TRBV7-2, the J call TRBJ2-7; D remains unclear. Germline lookup yields CDR1 SGHTA and CDR2 FQGNSA. CDR3 length: 15 amino acids. V was cut by 1 base and J by 1 base, with 11 bases left in between. DNA of the CDR3: TGTGCCAGCAGCTTAGGGGTCGTGAATTCCTACGAGCAGTACTTC. Amino acid sequence: CASSLGVVNSYEQYF.

The gene calls are TRBV5-1 and TRBJ2-6, with a weak D call TRBD1 (5 bases). The germline V and J ends were trimmed by 0 bases and 1 base, with 14 bases remaining between them. Germline CDR1 reads SGHRS; CDR2 reads YFSETQ. This CDR3 has 18 residues. This CDR3 reads CASSLDLRQPSGANVLTF. CDR3 DNA: TGCGCCAGCAGCTTGGACCTTAGACAGCCTTCTGGGGCCAACGTCCTGACTTTC.

J is TRBJ2-1 and V is TRBV7-9; D unclear. In germline, CDR1 is SEHNR, CDR2 FQNEAQ (reference sequence). This CDR3 spans 13 amino acids. Trimming pared 5 bases from V and 5 bases from J, leaving 10 bases between. The DNA for the CDR3 is TGTGCCAGCAGCCTAACACCCCACAATGAGCAGTTCTTC. Translating gives CASSLTPHNEQFF.

Only a few counts were recorded for this clonotype. The gene calls are TRBV3-1 and TRBJ1-2; D is possibly TRBD1 (5 bases). This CDR3 has 14 amino acids. V shed 4 bases and J shed 4 bases, with 13 bases lying between them. Germline V CDR1 and CDR2: LGHDT, YNNKEL (reference sequence). The DNA for the CDR3 is TGTGCCAGCAGCCCCCTCCGCGGGGGCTATGGCTACACCTTC. Protein sequence: CASSPLRGGYGYTF.

There are a few counts of this clonotype. V usage is TRBV5-1 and J usage is TRBJ1-5; TRBD1 might be the D (5 bases). Trimming removed 0 bases from V and 2 bases from J, with 9 bases in between. CDR3 length: 15 amino acids. CDR1 is SGHRS and CDR2 is YFSETQ in the germline V gene. CDR3 DNA sequence: TGCGCCAGCAGCTTGGGAGGGGCGGGCAATCAGCCCCAGCATTTT. It yields the protein CASSLGGAGNQPQHF. Drawing the rest from reference TRBV5-1 and TRBJ1-5, the complete variable domain is KAGVTQTPRYLIKTRGQQVTLSCSPISGHRSVSWYQQTPGQGLQFLFEYFSETQRNKGNFPGRFSGRQFSNSRSEMNVSTLELGDSALYLCASSLGGAGNQPQHFGDGTRLSIL.

The chain carries TRBV5-1 and TRBJ1-5; TRBD1 is a possible D gene (5 bases). Trimming pared 1 base from V and 3 bases from J, leaving 14 bases between. Germline CDR1 is SGHRS and CDR2 is YFSETQ. This CDR3 comprises 16 residues. CDR3 sequence reads: CASSLTGLGDNQPQHF. The CDR3 nucleotides are TGCGCCAGCAGCTTGACGGGGCTAGGGGACAATCAGCCCCAGCATTTT.

J is TRBJ2-4 and V is TRBV20-1, with no clear D. V lost 6 bases to trimming and J lost 0 bases, with 6 bases between them. CDR3 length equals 12 residues. Germline V gene sequence: CDR1 DFQATT, CDR2 SNEGSKA (reference sequence). The CDR3 loop is CSAWRAKNIQYF. CDR3 DNA sequence: TGCAGTGCGTGGCGAGCCAAAAACATTCAGTACTTC.

This clonotype was seen repeatedly, ten times or more. This chain connects TRBV7-2 to TRBJ1-1; D might be TRBD1 (6 bases). Trimming stripped 5 bases from V and 3 bases from J, with 16 bases between. Germline V gene lookup returns CDR1 SGHTA and CDR2 FQGNSA. The CDR3 has 15 amino acids. The CDR3 loop reads CASSPQGPWDTEAFF. Written as DNA, the CDR3 is TGTGCCAGCAGCCCCCAGGGGCCTTGGGACACTGAAGCTTTCTTT.

The sample holds many counts of this clonotype. The rearrangement uses TRBV28 and TRBJ1-2; 11 bases agree with TRBD1. V gave up 5 bases and J gave up 7 bases; unmatched junction bases: 3. Germline-derived CDR1 and CDR2 are MDHEN and SYDVKM. The CDR3 has 13 amino acids. CDR3: CASSMDRGLGYTF. CDR3 nucleotide sequence: TGTGCCAGCAGTATGGACAGGGGGCTTGGCTACACCTTC.

This clonotype was detected many times. The chain combines TRBV20-1 with TRBJ2-7, with 7 bases aligning to TRBD1. Germline lookup yields CDR1 DFQATT and CDR2 SNEGSKA (reference sequence). The CDR3 loop spans 12 amino acids. V gave up 2 bases and J gave up 6 bases; unmatched junction bases: 4. The CDR3 nucleotides read TGCAGTGCTAGACTAGACAGGGCCGAGCAGTACTTC. Amino acids: CSARLDRAEQYF.

This clonotype has only a few counts. This chain connects TRBV20-1 to TRBJ1-1, with a tentative D call TRBD1 (6 bases). This CDR3 has 15 amino acids. V lost 3 bases and J lost 0, with 14 bases in between. Per germline, CDR1 DFQATT and CDR2 SNEGSKA (reference sequence). CDR3 loop: CSARGLRGMNTEAFF. CDR3 nucleotides: TGCAGTGCTAGGGGACTCAGGGGCATGAACACTGAAGCTTTCTTT.

This chain joins TRBV11-1 and TRBJ2-7; 11 bases agree with TRBD2. V trimming: 2 bases; J trimming: 7 bases; junction bases outside the gene matches: 10. The CDR3 is 16 residues long. Germline V gene sequence: CDR1 SGHAT, CDR2 FQDESV (reference sequence). In DNA, the CDR3 is TGTGCCAGCAGCTTAAGCGGGCTAGCGGGAGGATTAGAGCAGTACTTC. It is translated as CASSLSGLAGGLEQYF.

This clonotype occurred many times. The chain joins TRBV15 to TRBJ2-3; 9 bases agree with TRBD1. Germline values: CDR1 LNHNV, CDR2 YYDKDF (reference sequence). This CDR3 comprises 18 residues. J gave up 5 bases and V 1 base, and 13 bases lay outside the gene matches. The CDR3 DNA sequence: TGTGCCACCAGCAGAGTTTCCTTCGGGACAGGGCTGAAAGATACGCAGTATTTT. Amino acids: CATSRVSFGTGLKDTQYF. Supplemented by reference TRBV15 and TRBJ2-3, the full variable domain reads DAMVIQNPRYQVTQFGKPVTLSCSQTLNHNVMYWYQQKSSQAPKLLFHYYDKDFNNEADTPDNFQSRRPNTSFCFLDIRSPGLGDTAMYLCATSRVSFGTGLKDTQYFGPGTRLTVL.

The chain couples TRBV20-1 to TRBJ2-7, with 12 bases matching TRBD1. CDR3 length equals 14 residues. Losses at the gene ends were 5 bases for V and 5 bases for J; bases not matched to a gene: 7. Germline assignment: CDR1 DFQATT and CDR2 SNEGSKA (reference sequence). CDR3 region: CSARGTGGPDEQYF. For the CDR3, the DNA is TGCAGTGCTCGGGGGACAGGGGGCCCAGACGAGCAGTACTTC.

Many counts were recorded for this clonotype. The genes are TRBV5-4 and TRBJ1-2; weak D call: TRBD1 (6 bases). The V gene's germline CDR1 is SGHNT and CDR2 YYREEE (reference sequence). The CDR3 is 15 amino acids. V was trimmed by 0 bases and J by 8 bases, leaving 17 bases between them. The CDR3 reads CASSLDGGAGNGYTF. The CDR3 DNA follows: TGTGCCAGCAGCTTGGACGGGGGCGCGGGAAACGGCTACACCTTC.